These 23 T cell receptor beta chains were sequenced from one sample in a study of T cells in Graves' hyperthyroidism and ophthalmopathy. It was RNA transcripts that yielded the amplified TCR beta CDR3 regions. HTBI primers were the set used in a first-round RT-PCR of the TCR CDR3. A single record per CDR3 protein comes from TCRdb applying MiXCR to the multiplex PCR reads. Of about 420,000 distinct CDR3 sequences detected, roughly 15% appear once; the ten largest clones hold 5% to 6%. Sequencing was performed on blood. These receptors were obtained from a young woman with Graves' hyperthyroidism.

This clonotype has at least ten counts. This rearrangement joins TRBV30 to TRBJ1-1; the D is unclear. Germline CDR1 is GTSNPN and CDR2 is SVGIG (reference sequence). The CDR3 has 11 residues. With 2 bases removed from V and 5 bases from J, the gap between germline ends came to 6 bases. The CDR3 sequence is CAWSKRTEAFF. The DNA of the CDR3 is TGTGCCTGGAGTAAAAGGACTGAAGCTTTCTTT.

As regards this clonotype: A much larger clone differs from this one at a single base, so this may be a read error. The chain recombines TRBV27 with TRBJ2-7, with D maybe TRBD2 (5 bases). CDR1 MNHEY and CDR2 SMNVEV come from the germline V gene (reference sequence). V was trimmed by 5 bases and J by 2 bases, leaving 13 bases between them. The CDR3 has 14 amino acids. CDR3 loop: CASSPAEQTYEQYF. The CDR3 bases are TGTGCCAGCAGTCCAGCGGAACAGACCTACGAGCAGTACTTC.

This clonotype was picked up many times. The CDR3 reads CASSGNRNTEAFF. Here the CDR3 DNA reads TGTGCCAGCTCAGGGAACAGAAACACTGAAGCTTTCTTT. The V call is TRBV18, the J call TRBJ1-1; D not resolved. The CDR3 is 13 residues long. Trimming took off 5 bases at V and 2 bases at J, with 9 bases between the two ends. Germline-derived CDR1 and CDR2 are KGHSH and LQKENI.

This clonotype was seen many times. J is TRBJ2-7 and V is TRBV10-2; no clear D gene. V lost 4 bases to trimming and J lost 1 base, with 5 bases between them. The CDR3 contains 12 residues. Per germline, CDR1 WSHSY and CDR2 SAAADI. For the CDR3, the DNA is TGCGCCAGCAGTGCAAATTCCTACGAGCAGTACTTC. It yields the protein CASSANSYEQYF.

As concerns this clonotype: With a much larger clone just one base away, this may be a read error. J is TRBJ1-2 and V is TRBV12-3 or TRBV12-4; the D is unclear. CDR3 length: 13 amino acids. CDR3 DNA: TGTGCCGGCAGCTTTCTAGACTCCTATGGCTACACCTTC. This translates into CAGSFLDSYGYTF.

There are a few counts of this clonotype. V is TRBV6-1 and J is TRBJ1-5; TRBD1 matches at 7 bases. The trim removed 4 bases at V and 2 bases at J, leaving 8 bases unmatched. This CDR3 contains 16 residues. Looked up from germline, CDR1 is MNHNS and CDR2 is SASEGT. CDR3 sequence (DNA): TGTGCCAGCAGTGCTCAGACAGGGTCCGGCAATCAGCCCCAGCATTTT. It specifies CASSAQTGSGNQPQHF.

This clonotype has ten or more counts. The chain joins TRBV7-9 to TRBJ2-1, with D possibly being TRBD2 (6 bases). CDR1 is SEHNR and CDR2 is FQNEAQ in the germline V gene (reference sequence). V lost 4 bases and J lost 9, with 10 bases in between. The CDR3 consists of 12 residues. Written as DNA, the CDR3 is TGTGCCAGCAGCTGGGACTGGAGTGAGCAGTTCTTC. This translates into CASSWDWSEQFF.

The table lists this clonotype with many counts. The genes are TRBV12-3 or TRBV12-4 and TRBJ1-2, with D tentatively TRBD1 (6 bases). V lost 4 bases and J lost 2, with 20 bases in between. The CDR3 is 17 amino acids. CDR3 in DNA: TGTGCCAGCAGTTCGACAGTTGGCGGGACAACGAACTATGGCTACACCTTC. Its translation: CASSSTVGGTTNYGYTF.

This clonotype has a count of ten or more. The V and J genes are TRBV30 and TRBJ1-2; D unclear. V lost 4 bases, J lost 6 bases, and 12 bases lay in between. The CDR3 loop spans 12 amino acids. The V gene's germline CDR1 is GTSNPN and CDR2 SVGIG (reference sequence). The CDR3 reads CAWTLGRHGYTF. CDR3 bases: TGTGCCTGGACCCTAGGCAGACATGGCTACACCTTC.

This clonotype was recorded many times. The chain links TRBV7-3 to TRBJ2-3, with D maybe TRBD2 (6 bases). Looked up from germline, CDR1 is SGHTA and CDR2 is FQGTGA. Trimming stripped 6 bases from V and 2 bases from J, with 15 bases between. This CDR3 comprises 15 residues. CDR3 DNA: TGTGCCAGCAGTGAGGTAGCGGACTACACAGATACGCAGTATTTT. Protein: CASSEVADYTDTQYF.

Points on this clonotype: A much larger clone lies a single base off, so this may be a read error. The J gene is TRBJ2-1, the V gene TRBV3-1; 8 nucleotides line up with TRBD2. This CDR3 comprises 16 residues. Looked up from germline, CDR1 is LGHDT and CDR2 is YNNKEL (reference sequence). In DNA, the CDR3 is TGTACCAGCAGCCAGGTAGCGGGAATCTTCTACAATGAGCAGTTCTTC. It is translated as CTSSQVAGIFYNEQFF.

A few counts support this clonotype. The J gene is TRBJ1-3, the V gene TRBV5-4, with D tentatively TRBD1 (5 bases). With 4 bases removed from V and 0 bases from J, the gap between germline ends came to 11 bases. Germline V gives CDR1 SGHNT, CDR2 YYREEE (reference sequence). CDR3 size: 15 residues. DNA for the CDR3: TGTGCCAGCAGCCTGGGGACGGCCTCTGGAAACACCATATATTTT. It codes for CASSLGTASGNTIYF.

The V gene is TRBV30, the J gene TRBJ1-1; TRBD1 aligns across 7 bases. The ends lost 1 base at V and 4 bases at J; junction bases unmatched: 3. This CDR3 is built from 13 residues. Germline V gives CDR1 GTSNPN, CDR2 SVGIG (reference sequence). The DNA for the CDR3 is TGTGCCTGGAGTGGACAGGGAAGCACTGAAGCTTTCTTT. This encodes CAWSGQGSTEAFF.

DNA of the CDR3: TGCAGTGCGTCCTACGGGACTAGCGGAAGGAGCAATGAGCAGTTCTTC. This codes for CSASYGTSGRSNEQFF. The rearrangement links TRBV20-1 to TRBJ2-1, with 11 bases lining up with TRBD2. Germline CDR1 DFQATT, CDR2 SNEGSKA (reference sequence). The J segment lost 6 bases and the V segment lost 6 bases, leaving 13 bases of the junction unmatched. This CDR3 spans 16 amino acids.

This clonotype was observed a few times. The CDR3 coding sequence is TGTGCCAGCAGTGAGGTGGATAACTACAATGAGCAGTTCTTC. Encoded protein: CASSEVDNYNEQFF. This sequence joins TRBV25-1 and TRBJ2-1; the D is unclear. Germline CDR1 is MGHDK and CDR2 is SYGVNS. This CDR3 spans 14 amino acids. With 3 bases removed from V and 3 bases from J, the gap between germline ends came to 9 bases.

This clonotype has only a few counts. The chain is built from TRBV7-2 and TRBJ1-2; D is ambiguous. CDR1 is SGHTA and CDR2 is FQGNSA in the germline V gene. CDR3 length: 13 amino acids. V was clipped by 3 bases and J by 1 base, with 6 bases between them. The DNA for the CDR3 is TGTGCCAGCAGCTTGGAGAGTAACTATGGCTACACCTTC. Amino acids: CASSLESNYGYTF.

In its sample, this clonotype was seen a few times. The chain employs TRBV29-1 and TRBJ2-5; no firm D call. Germline CDR1 and CDR2: SQVTM and ANQGSEA. Trimming pared 0 bases from V and 6 bases from J, leaving 11 bases between. The CDR3 contains 13 residues. Written as DNA, the CDR3 is TGCAGCGTTGAAGATCGGGTGCGGCAGACCCAGTACTTC. It specifies CSVEDRVRQTQYF.

This clonotype was counted at least ten times. The chain links TRBV6-1 to TRBJ1-4; D not resolved. This CDR3 contains 15 residues. Per germline, CDR1 MNHNS and CDR2 SASEGT. Trimming shortened V by 6 bases and J by 2 bases, and 13 bases separated the two germline ends. The CDR3 protein is CASRLEWATNEKLFF. In nucleotides, the CDR3 is TGTGCCAGCAGACTAGAATGGGCGACTAATGAAAAACTGTTTTTT.

The V and J genes are TRBV28 and TRBJ1-2, with D unresolved. The germline V gene encodes CDR1 MDHEN and CDR2 SYDVKM. The length of the CDR3 is 15 residues. Trimming cost V 0 bases and J 2 bases, with 10 bases left between them. CDR3 in DNA: TGTGCCAGCAGTTTATGGGCAGACCCAAACTATGGCTACACCTTC. Protein: CASSLWADPNYGYTF.

Many counts were recorded for this clonotype. V is TRBV6-2 or TRBV6-3 and J is TRBJ1-2, with a possible D match to TRBD1 (5 bases). Trimming shortened V by 2 bases and J by 1 base, and 14 bases separated the two germline ends. CDR3 length: 16 amino acids. Germline lookup yields CDR1 MNHEY and CDR2 SVGEGT. For the CDR3, the DNA is TGTGCCAGCAGTTACCCGCTCCAGGGTCGTAACTATGGCTACACCTTC. Translated, it gives CASSYPLQGRNYGYTF.

This clonotype was seen a few times. V gene TRBV30 combines with J gene TRBJ2-6, with D possibly being TRBD2 (6 bases). The CDR3 covers 16 residues. V lost 5 bases and J 2 bases, leaving 16 bases between the germline ends. Germline-derived CDR1 and CDR2 are GTSNPN and SVGIG (reference sequence). Written as DNA, the CDR3 is TGTGCCTGGGATCCTCACTCGGGGGCTGGGGCCAACGTCCTGACTTTC. It encodes CAWDPHSGAGANVLTF.

This clonotype was detected only a few times. The chain employs TRBV14 and TRBJ1-3; weak D call: TRBD1 (6 bases). Germline V gene sequence: CDR1 SGHDN, CDR2 FVKESK. Deletions cut 4 bases from V and 0 bases from J, with 10 bases between. This CDR3 comprises 15 residues. The CDR3 DNA follows: TGTGCCAGCAGCCCTCGGACAGTCTCTGGAAACACCATATATTTT. Protein sequence: CASSPRTVSGNTIYF.

This clonotype was recorded a few times. This chain connects TRBV4-1 to TRBJ2-7; D not certain. Per germline, CDR1 MGHRA and CDR2 YSYEKL. The CDR3 length is 15 residues. V dropped 0 bases and J dropped 1 base, with 10 bases sitting between them. The CDR3 DNA is TGCGCCAGCAGCCAAGACCGGGTCATGTCCTACGAGCAGTACTTC. Encoded protein: CASSQDRVMSYEQYF.